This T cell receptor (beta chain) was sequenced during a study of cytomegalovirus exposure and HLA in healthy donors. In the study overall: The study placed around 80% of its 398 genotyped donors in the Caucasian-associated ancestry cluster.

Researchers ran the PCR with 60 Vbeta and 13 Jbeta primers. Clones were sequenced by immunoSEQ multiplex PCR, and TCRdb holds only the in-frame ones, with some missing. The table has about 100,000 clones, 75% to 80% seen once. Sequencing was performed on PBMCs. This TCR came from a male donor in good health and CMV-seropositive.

The CDR3 coding sequence is TGTGCCAGCTCCTCATTCGGGGGGCTTGGGAACACTGAAGCTTTCTTT. Its translation is CASSSFGGLGNTEAFF. The V call is TRBV18, the J call TRBJ1-1; possible D gene TRBD1, 6 bases. V was trimmed by 6 bases and J by 1 base, leaving 18 bases between them. Germline assignment: CDR1 KGHSH and CDR2 LQKENI. This CDR3 is 16 amino acids long.